The 11 T cell receptor beta chains in this list originate from one sample, sequenced in a study of blood T cell repertoires in COVID-19 (dated by TCRdb to 2018 to 2021). Library preparation was by the immunoSEQ multiplex PCR assay. In its TCRdb copy, this immuneACCESS table keeps in-frame sequences only and misses some clones. Where compared with another copy, unresolved V genes explain less than half of these, and the others have no known cause. Across this sample there are around 200,000 clones, with more than 85% seen only once. The leading ten clones occupy roughly 2.5% of the sample. The sequencing input was peripheral blood. The receptors were gathered from a man aged 35 to 55 with active or convalescent COVID-19.

The rearrangement links TRBV18 to TRBJ1-3; D gene uncertain. This CDR3 spans 17 amino acids. With 0 bases removed from V and 4 bases from J, the gap between germline ends came to 16 bases. CDR1 is KGHSH and CDR2 is LQKENI in the germline V gene. The CDR3 loop reads CASSPPSISRGGNTIYF. The CDR3 region has the DNA TGTGCCAGCTCACCACCGTCCATTTCAAGAGGGGGAAACACCATATATTTT.

The rearrangement uses TRBV28 and TRBJ1-2, with TRBD1 matching 9 bases. The trim removed 4 bases at V and 4 bases at J, leaving 13 bases unmatched. This CDR3 comprises 17 residues. CDR1 and CDR2 (germline): MDHEN, SYDVKM. CDR3 in amino acids: CASSSLGTGNQRYGYTF. The DNA of the CDR3 is TGTGCCAGCAGTTCCCTGGGGACAGGGAACCAACGCTATGGCTACACCTTC.

This chain links TRBV5-4 with TRBJ1-1; the D gene is possibly TRBD1 (5 bases). Trimming took 0 bases from V and 3 from J, leaving 12 bases between them. CDR3 length: 15 amino acids. Germline-derived CDR1 and CDR2 are SGHNT and YYREEE (reference sequence). The CDR3 protein is CASSLAGGGDTEAFF. DNA for the CDR3: TGTGCCAGCAGCTTGGCCGGGGGAGGCGACACTGAAGCTTTCTTT.

The V gene is TRBV5-1, the J gene TRBJ2-5; 9 bases are shared with TRBD1. CDR3 length: 16 residues. V lost 3 bases to trimming and J lost 3 bases; unmatched junction nucleotides: 9. Germline assignment: CDR1 SGHRS and CDR2 YFSETQ. The CDR3 DNA sequence: TGCGCCAGCAGCTCTGTCCCGGGACAGGGAAAAGAGACCCAGTACTTC. It translates to CASSSVPGQGKETQYF.

V gene TRBV12-5 combines with J gene TRBJ2-3, with 8 nucleotides matching TRBD1. Looked up from germline, CDR1 is LGHNT and CDR2 is FRNRAP. V dropped 5 bases and J dropped 2; count of bases not matched to a gene: 9. The CDR3 spans 16 residues. The CDR3 nucleotides are TGTGCTAGTGGTGCCGGGACAGGCAAATTCACAGATACGCAGTATTTT. Its protein is CASGAGTGKFTDTQYF. Based on the CDR3 plus reference TRBV12-5 and TRBJ2-3, the full variable domain is DARVTQTPRHKVTEMGQEVTMRCQPILGHNTVFWYRQTMMQGLELLAYFRNRAPLDDSGMPKDRFSAEMPDATLATLKIQPSEPRDSAVYFCASGAGTGKFTDTQYFGPGTRLTVL.

This clone was observed once. The genes are TRBV27 and TRBJ2-3, with D unclear. The CDR3 runs 15 residues. Trimming stripped 3 bases from V and 0 bases from J, with 10 bases between. CDR1 MNHEY and CDR2 SMNVEV come from the germline V gene (reference sequence). CDR3 in amino acids: CASSLAWQSTDTQYF. CDR3 coding DNA: TGTGCCAGCAGTTTGGCTTGGCAGAGCACAGATACGCAGTATTTT.

The chain couples TRBV5-4 to TRBJ2-5, with a tentative D call TRBD2 (5 bases). V lost 7 bases and J 1 base, leaving 14 bases between the germline ends. The CDR3 has 14 amino acids. CDR1 is SGHNT, CDR2 YYREEE, per germline (reference sequence). CDR3 bases: TGTGCCAGCGGTACAGCGGAATTCCAAGAGACCCAGTACTTC. Protein: CASGTAEFQETQYF.

The CDR3 nucleotides read TGTGCCAGCAGTTCGGCAGGGGCTTACGAGCAGTACTTC. It encodes CASSSAGAYEQYF. The rearrangement joins TRBV12-3 or TRBV12-4 to TRBJ2-7; possible D gene TRBD1, 6 bases. The CDR3 runs 13 residues. V was shortened by 4 bases and J by 4 bases, with 11 bases between the two germline ends.

This clone showed up just a few times. This chain connects TRBV3-1 (or the pseudogene TRBV3-2) to TRBJ1-2; 9 bases fit TRBD1. Germline loops: CDR1 LGHDT, CDR2 YNNKEL (reference sequence). The CDR3 loop spans 14 amino acids. Germline trimming cut 4 bases from V and 0 bases from J; bases unmatched to any gene: 0. The CDR3 DNA reads as TGTGCCAGCAGCCGGACAGGGGCTAACTATGGCTACACCTTC. This translates into CASSRTGANYGYTF.

The chain combines TRBV10-1 with TRBJ1-1; D is unclear. V gave up 7 bases and J gave up 0 bases, with 9 bases separating them. CDR1 is WNHNN, CDR2 SYGVQD, per germline (reference sequence). This CDR3 contains 13 residues. In DNA form, the CDR3 reads TGCGCCAGCAAAAACAGCCTGAACACTGAAGCTTTCTTT. It specifies CASKNSLNTEAFF.

The V call is TRBV12-5, the J call TRBJ1-1; tentative D call: TRBD1 (5 bases). There are 17 residues in the CDR3. CDR1 and CDR2 (germline): LGHNT, FRNRAP. Trimming stripped 1 base from V and 0 bases from J, with 15 bases between. CDR3 nucleotides: TGTGCTAGTGGTTTGGCCCGCCCGAACAGGATGAACACTGAAGCTTTCTTT. Its translation: CASGLARPNRMNTEAFF.